This T cell receptor beta chain was found in a study of T-cell memory formation after mild COVID-19. On the study more broadly: TCR clustering was largely donor specific.

Study-wide results and caveats: The study found contracting CD4+ clones mainly in CM and EM and contracting CD8+ clones in EMRA. The SARS-CoV-2 specificity of second-wave clones reaching peak at day 37 remained unverified.

With constant-segment primers, 5'RACE yielded cDNA libraries of TCR alpha and TCR beta that carried sample barcodes and UMIs. MiXCR, run by TCRdb on the 5' RACE reads, gives a single entry per CDR3 protein. Among hundreds of thousands of distinct CDR3 sequences listed, approximately 15% were seen once. CDR3 length: 15 residues. CDR1 DFQATT and CDR2 SNEGSKA come from the germline V gene (reference sequence). V trimming: 6 bases; J trimming: 0 bases; junction bases outside the gene matches: 2. This clonotype has a count of ten or more. Its target is unknown. This sequence was found in a man in his late teens or twenties who had mild COVID-19 (a few samples of this study predate the infection). Cell type and time point are not known. The chain joins TRBV20-1 to TRBJ2-3, with 14 bases matching TRBD2. Input material: PBMCs or a T cell subset sorted from them (not recorded which). The chain's CDR3 is CSAGLAGGSTDTQYF. In DNA, the CDR3 is TGCAGTGCCGGACTAGCGGGGGGTAGCACAGATACGCAGTATTTT.